This TCR beta chain emerged from a study of regulatory T cells in long-lasting Graves disease. Looking at the study overall: The definition of persistent Graves' disease was over 5 years of antithyroid drugs with positive TSH receptor antibodies. Study-wide results and limits: Persistent Graves' patients showed less TCR diversity than newly diagnosed patients showed.

Sample time point: persistent/refractory GD, antithyroid drugs over 5 years with positive TRAb. Following extraction of RNA from PBMCs, that RNA was used to make the TCR library. Construction of TCR beta libraries relied on iRepertoire HTBI primers and on Arm-PCR targeting CDR3 regions. TCRdb ran MiXCR on the multiplex PCR reads and lists one entry per CDR3 protein. This table has roughly 500,000 distinct CDR3 sequences, about 22% appearing once. Concerning this clonotype itself: Its specificity is unknown.

The sample here was peripheral blood mononuclear cells (PBMCs), taken when the disease was refractory, from a patient treated with antithyroid drugs. This sequence originates from a female donor with Graves disease.

CDR3 sequence: CASSAGPLGEKLFF. CDR3 in DNA: TGTGCCAGCAGCGCCGGCCCCCTGGGGGAAAAACTGTTTTTT. This chain joins TRBV7-9 and TRBJ1-4; no clear D. Germline CDR1 and CDR2: SEHNR and FQNEAQ (reference sequence). The CDR3 sequence is 14 residues long. V lost 5 bases to trimming and J lost 8 bases, with 15 bases between them.